Included here is one T cell receptor (beta chain) sequence, with context. Its antigen is unidentified. This sample was included in a study of cytomegalovirus exposure and HLA in healthy donors. The study, taken as a whole, reports: More clonal expansion characterized HLA-associated TCR beta chains than equally common others in a later analysis.

Use of 60 Vbeta and 13 Jbeta primers characterized the PCR. Profiling relied on immunoSEQ multiplex PCR, and the TCRdb table lists in-frame clones only, not all of them. Found here are 60,000 to 65,000 clones; the top ten clones hold around 5.3%. Germline V gives CDR1 PRHDT, CDR2 FYEKMQ (reference sequence). The junction had 3 bases not matched to a gene; V was cut back by 5 bases and J by 5 bases. The CDR3 runs to 16 residues. The sequenced sample was PBMCs. The chain is built from TRBV13 and TRBJ2-2; 15 bases fit TRBD2. This TCR was sampled from a man aged 25-45 years in good health and CMV-seropositive. Written as DNA, the CDR3 is TGTGCCAGCAGCCCAGGACTAGCGGGAGGGACCGGGGAGCTGTTTTTT. Amino acids: CASSPGLAGGTGELFF.